Listed here are 23 T cell receptor beta chains from one sample, sequenced in a study of shared clonotypes between healthy human individuals. Naive CD8 cells were CD45RO-negative, positively selected for CCR7, excluding terminally differentiated effector memory CD45RA+ cells. Profiling relied on immunoSEQ multiplex PCR, and the TCRdb table lists in-frame clones only, not all of them. The data hold about 1,900,000 clones, with approximately 94% observed a single time. Sequences were obtained from naive CD8+ T cells sorted from blood. These TCRs come from a man younger than 30 in good health.

The chain links TRBV7-9 to TRBJ2-7; D could derive from TRBD1 or TRBD2 (5 bases each). Trimming cost V 11 bases and J 1 base, with 15 bases left between them. The CDR3 length is 13 residues. Per the germline V gene, CDR1 is SEHNR and CDR2 is FQNEAQ (reference sequence). CDR3 coding DNA: TGTGCCGGAGGACATGAGGCTTCCTACGAGCAGTACTTC. Translating it yields CAGGHEASYEQYF.

The chain joins TRBV18 to TRBJ2-7; 7 nucleotides line up with TRBD2. Trimming removed 5 bases from V and 2 bases from J; junction bases left unmatched: 12. Germline V gene data show CDR1 as KGHSH and CDR2 as LQKENI. The CDR3 is 16 residues long. The CDR3 bases are TGTGCCAGCTCATCTTCCCGGGGGGTCGGGCCCTACGAGCAGTACTTC. The encoded protein is CASSSSRGVGPYEQYF.

This clone is a singleton in its sample. The chain is built from TRBV2 and TRBJ1-5, with TRBD1 identical over 9 bases. V was clipped by 6 bases and J by 1 base; unmatched bases: 10. The germline V gene encodes CDR1 SNHLY and CDR2 FYNNEI. This CDR3 region has 17 residues. The CDR3: CASSGGGGQGSNQPQHF. Here the CDR3 DNA reads TGTGCCAGCAGCGGCGGGGGGGGACAGGGCAGCAATCAGCCCCAGCATTTT.

V and J are TRBV4-1 and TRBJ1-4; D may be TRBD1 (6 bases). This CDR3 has 19 amino acids. Trimming removed 0 bases from V and 4 bases from J, with 21 bases in between. Germline V gene data show CDR1 as MGHRA and CDR2 as YSYEKL. The CDR3 reads CASSQERGGGAQNNEKLFF. The CDR3 DNA follows: TGCGCCAGCAGCCAAGAACGGGGAGGGGGGGCTCAGAATAATGAAAAACTGTTTTTT.

The chain combines TRBV6-6 with TRBJ1-5; 9 bases align to TRBD1. Per germline, CDR1 MNHNY and CDR2 SVGAGI (reference sequence). J gave up 5 bases and V 8 bases, and 4 bases lay outside the gene matches. This CDR3 is 13 amino acids long. The CDR3 is CASRTGADQPQHF. CDR3 nucleotide sequence: TGTGCCAGCCGGACAGGGGCGGATCAGCCCCAGCATTTT.

This chain joins TRBV13 and TRBJ2-1, with TRBD2 matching 8 bases. The germline V gene has CDR1 PRHDT and CDR2 FYEKMQ (reference sequence). Trimming removed 7 bases from V and 5 bases from J; junction bases left unmatched: 10. The CDR3 is 15 amino acids. The CDR3 sequence: CASNEAGLVNNEQFF. The CDR3, as DNA: TGTGCCAGCAATGAGGCGGGACTAGTCAACAATGAGCAGTTCTTC.

The V call is TRBV7-9, the J call TRBJ2-7, with D possibly matching TRBD2 (6 bases). Trimming cost V 2 bases and J 1 base, with 12 bases left between them. CDR1 SEHNR and CDR2 FQNEAQ come from the germline V gene (reference sequence). CDR3 length equals 15 residues. CDR3 region: CASSLTSSLSYEQYF. The CDR3 region has the DNA TGTGCCAGCAGCTTAACTAGCTCCCTGTCCTACGAGCAGTACTTC.

About this clone: The sample holds other DNA sequences that translate to the same CDR3. The chain links TRBV7-8 to TRBJ1-1; no definite D call. Germline-derived CDR1 and CDR2 are SGHVS and FQNEAQ. Trimming stripped 5 bases from V and 4 bases from J, with 14 bases between. There are 14 residues in the CDR3. Written as DNA, the CDR3 is TGTGCCAGCAGCCCTCGAGCGGGGAGCACTGAAGCTTTCTTT. Residues: CASSPRAGSTEAFF.

The chain couples TRBV27 to TRBJ1-4; 7 nucleotides line up with TRBD1. The CDR3 extends over 18 amino acids. Germline V gene data show CDR1 as MNHEY and CDR2 as SMNVEV (reference sequence). V shed 5 bases, J shed 3 bases, and the junction held 15 bases outside the gene matches. CDR3 nucleotide sequence: TGTGCCAGCAGTACTGAACCACTTATAGGGGGCCCTAATGAAAAACTGTTTTTT. Its translation is CASSTEPLIGGPNEKLFF. The entire variable domain, with the rest obtained from reference TRBV27 and TRBJ1-4, is as follows: EAQVTQNPRYLITVTGKKLTVTCSQNMNHEYMSWYRQDPGLGLRQIYYSMNVEVTDKGDVPEGYKVSRKEKRNFPLILESPSPNQTSLYFCASSTEPLIGGPNEKLFFGSGTQLSVL.

This sequence joins TRBV13 and TRBJ2-7; D gene uncertain. CDR1 and CDR2 from the germline V gene are PRHDT and FYEKMQ (reference sequence). V lost 1 base, J lost 5 bases, and 6 bases lay in between. The CDR3 consists of 12 residues. The CDR3 sequence: CASSLEINEQYF. CDR3 sequence (DNA): TGTGCCAGCAGCTTAGAGATCAACGAGCAGTACTTC.

The chain has TRBV7-2 and TRBJ2-7; possibly TRBD1 or TRBD2 for D (5 bases each). V was pared by 6 bases and J by 12 bases, with 18 bases between. CDR1 and CDR2 (germline): SGHTA, FQGNSA. The CDR3 is 12 residues long. CDR3 sequence: CASSTWGSYAYF. CDR3 coding DNA: TGTGCCAGCAGTACCTGGGGGAGTTATGCGTACTTC.

As concerns this clone: The identical CDR3 is also encoded by other nucleotide sequences in the sample. The V and J genes are TRBV5-4 and TRBJ2-7, with D unresolved. The germline V gene encodes CDR1 SGHNT and CDR2 YYREEE (reference sequence). CDR3 length: 11 amino acids. V gave up 3 bases and J gave up 7 bases, with 8 bases separating them. The CDR3 reads CASSYLGEQYF. In DNA form, the CDR3 reads TGTGCCAGCAGCTACCTAGGGGAGCAGTACTTC.

This chain joins TRBV30 and TRBJ1-4, with 7 positions matching TRBD1. Per the germline V gene, CDR1 is GTSNPN and CDR2 is SVGIG (reference sequence). The CDR3 extends over 15 amino acids. V was clipped by 1 base and J by 7 bases; unmatched bases: 9. CDR3 DNA sequence: TGTGCCTGGAGTGCTACGACAGGGCTGGGTGAAAAACTGTTTTTT. This encodes CAWSATTGLGEKLFF.

The rearrangement links TRBV10-2 to TRBJ1-2; D unclear. Germline values: CDR1 WSHSY, CDR2 SAAADI. The CDR3 is 13 residues long. The V and J ends lost 1 base and 3 bases respectively, with 6 bases between them. The CDR3 DNA sequence: TGCGCCAGCAGTGAGTGGCGGGACTATGGCTACACCTTC. Its translation is CASSEWRDYGYTF.

The chain employs TRBV15 and TRBJ2-7, with 9 positions matching TRBD1. Unmatched junction bases numbered 7, after V lost 2 bases and J lost 5 bases. The CDR3 sequence is 15 residues long. Germline CDR1 and CDR2: LNHNV and YYDKDF (reference sequence). The CDR3: CATSRTGTGSHEQYF. DNA of the CDR3: TGTGCCACCAGCAGAACCGGGACAGGGAGCCACGAGCAGTACTTC.

The chain uses TRBV15 and TRBJ2-7; possible D gene TRBD2, 5 bases. V lost 3 bases and J lost 2, with 14 bases in between. This CDR3 has 15 amino acids. Per germline, CDR1 LNHNV and CDR2 YYDKDF (reference sequence). In DNA, the CDR3 is TGTGCCACCAGCAGTTACAGCGGCGGAACCTACGAGCAGTACTTC. Translated: CATSSYSGGTYEQYF.

The chain joins TRBV11-2 to TRBJ1-1; 7 bases match TRBD1. Germline V lookup: CDR1 SGHAT, CDR2 FQNNGV. The CDR3 runs 14 residues. V was clipped by 5 bases and J by 5 bases; unmatched bases: 8. The CDR3 sequence: CASSLWDSITEAFF. CDR3 coding DNA: TGTGCCAGCAGCCTGTGGGACAGTATTACTGAAGCTTTCTTT. Full variable domain (missing parts from reference TRBV11-2 and TRBJ1-1): EAGVAQSPRYKIIEKRQSVAFWCNPISGHATLYWYQQILGQGPKLLIQFQNNGVVDDSQLPKDRFSAERLKGVDSTLKIQPAKLEDSAVYLCASSLWDSITEAFFGQGTRLTVV.

The chain carries TRBV15 and TRBJ2-7; 9 bases match TRBD1. J lost 2 bases, V lost 1 base, and 6 bases had no gene match. Germline V gives CDR1 LNHNV, CDR2 YYDKDF (reference sequence). CDR3 length equals 16 residues. This chain's CDR3 is CATSRAFGQGTYEQYF. The CDR3 nucleotides read TGTGCCACCAGCAGAGCCTTTGGACAGGGGACCTACGAGCAGTACTTC.

The V call is TRBV29-1, the J call TRBJ2-7; 7 bases line up with TRBD1. The CDR3 has 12 amino acids. Germline CDR1 and CDR2: SQVTM and ANQGSEA. The trim removed 4 bases at V and 3 bases at J, leaving 3 bases unmatched. This CDR3 is CSVGRTGYEQYF. As DNA, the CDR3 is TGCAGCGTTGGGAGGACAGGCTACGAGCAGTACTTC.

J is TRBJ2-7 and V is TRBV7-9, with D possibly being TRBD1 or TRBD2 (5 bases each). The CDR3 totals 14 residues. Trimming removed 5 bases from V and 4 bases from J, with 15 bases in between. Germline V gives CDR1 SEHNR, CDR2 FQNEAQ (reference sequence). The DNA of the CDR3 is TGTGCCAGCAGCCTGGGGACGACCCTTTACGAGCAGTACTTC. Protein sequence: CASSLGTTLYEQYF.

The rearrangement links TRBV4-3 to TRBJ2-7; tentatively, D is TRBD1 or TRBD2 (5 bases each). The CDR3 consists of 15 residues. The V end lost 1 base, the J end lost 0 bases, and 10 bases lay between the germline ends. Germline V gene sequence: CDR1 LGHNA, CDR2 YSLEER. In DNA form, the CDR3 reads TGCGCCAGCAGCCAAGCCTGGGGGAGCTCCTACGAGCAGTACTTC. Its translation is CASSQAWGSSYEQYF.

This clone was seen once. Other DNA sequences in the same sample also yield this CDR3. The chain joins TRBV27 to TRBJ2-7; 7 bases align to TRBD1. Trimming took 6 bases from V and 3 from J; bases not matched to a gene: 8. This CDR3 has 14 amino acids. Germline CDR1 reads MNHEY; CDR2 reads SMNVEV (reference sequence). The CDR3 nucleotides are TGTGCCAGCAGCCTCCGGGACAGAGGCTACGAGCAGTACTTC. This gives the protein CASSLRDRGYEQYF.

In DNA form, the CDR3 reads TGTGCCAGCAGTTTCCGATTTGAGGGTGAAAAACTGTTTTTT. Protein product: CASSFRFEGEKLFF. This chain uses TRBV28 with TRBJ1-4; D unresolved. The germline V gene encodes CDR1 MDHEN and CDR2 SYDVKM. Trimming left V 3 bases short and J 7 bases short, with 12 bases between. The CDR3 loop spans 14 amino acids.